Below, 25 T cell receptor beta chains from the same sample are listed, as sequenced in a study of CD8 T cells in Susac syndrome. Reverse transcription of roughly 0.45 to 1 ug RNA was carried out with random hexamers. TCRdb passed the immunoSEQ multiplex PCR reads through MiXCR, listing each CDR3 protein once. Of about 430,000 distinct CDR3 sequences in the sample, 85% to 90% were seen once. Material for sequencing was CD8+ T cells from PBMCs. These receptors came from a human donor with multiple sclerosis.

The chain combines TRBV6-1 with TRBJ2-2, with no clear D. CDR1 is MNHNS, CDR2 SASEGT, per germline. V was shortened by 6 bases and J by 8 bases, with 19 bases between the two germline ends. CDR3 length equals 15 residues. The CDR3 protein is CASSLTRPPFGELFF. Here the CDR3 DNA reads TGTGCCAGCAGCCTCACAAGGCCCCCTTTTGGGGAGCTGTTTTTT.

This clonotype was counted once. This chain joins TRBV29-1 and TRBJ2-5; D is ambiguous. V was shortened by 5 bases and J by 0 bases, with 13 bases between the two germline ends. The CDR3 is 14 residues long. Germline lookup yields CDR1 SQVTM and CDR2 ANQGSEA. The chain's CDR3 is CSVPPIKYQETQYF. CDR3 bases: TGCAGCGTTCCCCCAATTAAGTACCAAGAGACCCAGTACTTC.

V is TRBV5-1 and J is TRBJ2-7; D is tentatively TRBD1 or TRBD2 (5 bases each). With 4 bases removed from V and 0 bases from J, the gap between germline ends came to 14 bases. The CDR3 sequence is 15 residues long. Germline V CDR1 and CDR2: SGHRS, YFSETQ. The CDR3 is CASSPDPGSSYEQYF. As DNA, the CDR3 is TGCGCCAGCAGCCCCGACCCAGGGAGCTCCTACGAGCAGTACTTC.

This sequence joins TRBV9 and TRBJ2-3; 9 bases align to TRBD2. With V trimmed by 3 bases and J by 4 bases, 9 bases remained unmatched. The CDR3 has 16 residues. Germline values: CDR1 SGDLS, CDR2 YYNGEE. CDR3 in DNA: TGTGCCAGCAGCGAAGATATAGCGGGAGCTCCAGATACGCAGTATTTT. Residues: CASSEDIAGAPDTQYF.

The chain has TRBV19 and TRBJ1-1; tentatively, D is TRBD1 (5 bases). The CDR3 has 13 residues. The V gene's germline CDR1 is LNHDA and CDR2 SQIVND (reference sequence). Trimming cost V 5 bases and J 3 bases, with 10 bases left between them. The CDR3 here is CASSWVGDTEAFF. The CDR3 coding sequence is TGTGCCAGTAGTTGGGTGGGGGACACTGAAGCTTTCTTT.

The chain is built from TRBV6-1 and TRBJ2-7; 8 nucleotides align to TRBD1. The trim removed 6 bases at V and 2 bases at J, leaving 12 bases unmatched. Germline CDR1 reads MNHNS; CDR2 reads SASEGT. The CDR3 totals 16 residues. CDR3 region: CASSHDLGQGTYEQYF. The CDR3 nucleotides read TGTGCCAGCAGCCATGATTTAGGACAGGGAACCTACGAGCAGTACTTC.

The rearrangement links TRBV6-5 to TRBJ2-2; possible D gene TRBD1, 6 bases. The CDR3 loop spans 15 amino acids. In germline, CDR1 is MNHEY, CDR2 SVGAGI. Trimming left V 2 bases short and J 7 bases short, with 14 bases between. The CDR3 region has the DNA TGTGCCAGCAGTTACGACGCGACAGGTCGCGGGGAGCTGTTTTTT. Translated: CASSYDATGRGELFF.

V usage is TRBV6-1 and J usage is TRBJ2-1; 7 nucleotides align to TRBD2. Germline lookup yields CDR1 MNHNS and CDR2 SASEGT. Trimming at V came to 5 bases and at J to 6 bases, leaving 7 bases not matched to a gene. The CDR3 runs 14 residues. CDR3 nucleotide sequence: TGTGCCAGCAGTCCCGGGGAGGGGACCAATGAGCAGTTCTTC. As protein: CASSPGEGTNEQFF.

This clonotype appeared a few times. The rearrangement joins TRBV3-1 to TRBJ1-4; maybe TRBD1 (6 bases). Germline V gene data show CDR1 as LGHDT and CDR2 as YNNKEL (reference sequence). Between the trimmed V and J ends, which lost 6 bases and 6 bases, there was a span of 20 bases. The CDR3 spans 16 residues. This CDR3 reads CASRETRGIDHEKLFF. CDR3 sequence (DNA): TGTGCCAGCAGGGAAACCAGGGGCATCGATCATGAAAAACTGTTTTTT.

The rearrangement uses TRBV10-3 and TRBJ2-1; TRBD2 agrees at 10 bases. V lost 2 bases, J lost 5 bases, and 18 bases stayed unmatched. The CDR3 consists of 20 residues. In germline, CDR1 is ENHRY, CDR2 SYGVKD. Here the CDR3 reads CAISESPHLAGGRLDNEQFF. CDR3 bases: TGTGCCATCAGTGAGAGCCCCCACTTAGCGGGAGGACGACTAGACAATGAGCAGTTCTTC.

This clonotype was found once. The CDR3 reads CASSPTENQGYGYTF. CDR3 DNA sequence: TGTGCCAGCAGTCCAACGGAGAACCAAGGCTATGGCTACACCTTC. J is TRBJ1-2 and V is TRBV27; no definite D call. Germline loops: CDR1 MNHEY, CDR2 SMNVEV (reference sequence). The CDR3 sequence is 15 residues long. V was clipped by 5 bases and J by 4 bases, with 17 bases between them.

The chain employs TRBV2 and TRBJ2-7, with D unresolved. This CDR3 has 10 residues. Germline lookup yields CDR1 SNHLY and CDR2 FYNNEI. Trimming cost V 7 bases and J 2 bases, with 3 bases left between them. The CDR3 is CASMTYEQYF. As DNA, the CDR3 is TGTGCCAGCATGACCTACGAGCAGTACTTC.

This clonotype was observed a few times. The rearrangement joins TRBV6-5 to TRBJ2-5, with TRBD2 identical over 11 bases. V lost 7 bases to trimming and J lost 5 bases; unmatched junction nucleotides: 3. Per germline, CDR1 MNHEY and CDR2 SVGAGI. The CDR3 is 13 amino acids. The CDR3 nucleotides read TGTGCCAGCACCAGACTAGCGGGGGAGACCCAGTACTTC. This translates into CASTRLAGETQYF.

The rearrangement uses TRBV7-9 and TRBJ2-7; 9 bases are shared with TRBD1. This CDR3 is 15 amino acids long. CDR1 SEHNR and CDR2 FQNEAQ come from the germline V gene (reference sequence). The J segment lost 6 bases and the V segment lost 5 bases, leaving 11 bases of the junction unmatched. The CDR3 protein is CASSDTWTGVSEQYF. The CDR3 DNA reads as TGTGCCAGCAGCGACACGTGGACAGGGGTCTCCGAGCAGTACTTC.

The rearrangement links TRBV12-3 or TRBV12-4 to TRBJ2-7, with D unresolved. V shed 0 bases and J shed 1 base, with 10 bases lying between them. The CDR3 is made up of 15 amino acids. CDR3: CASSLALRVSYEQYF. CDR3 DNA sequence: TGTGCCAGCAGTTTAGCGCTAAGGGTTTCCTACGAGCAGTACTTC.

The rearrangement links TRBV11-2 to TRBJ2-3; a weak D match, TRBD1 (6 bases). V lost 0 bases and J 1 base, leaving 11 bases between the germline ends. This CDR3 is 16 amino acids long. Germline V gives CDR1 SGHAT, CDR2 FQNNGV. CDR3 region: CASSLEKQGGTDTQYF. The DNA of the CDR3 is TGTGCCAGCAGCTTAGAAAAACAGGGAGGCACAGATACGCAGTATTTT.

This clonotype showed up just once. The gene calls are TRBV12-3 or TRBV12-4 and TRBJ2-1; D uncertain. Trimming took off 2 bases at V and 7 bases at J, with 15 bases between the two ends. The CDR3 sequence is 15 residues long. Written as DNA, the CDR3 is TGTGCCAGCAGTTTACTATTTCTAGGCATAAATGAGCAGTTCTTC. Translation: CASSLLFLGINEQFF.

This clonotype was found once. This chain connects TRBV5-1 to TRBJ1-1; 7 nucleotides align to TRBD1. The germline V gene encodes CDR1 SGHRS and CDR2 YFSETQ. The CDR3 has 15 amino acids. V lost 4 bases to trimming and J lost 4 bases; unmatched junction nucleotides: 10. The CDR3 loop is CASSGENRGGTEAFF. CDR3 sequence (DNA): TGCGCCAGCAGCGGCGAAAACAGGGGAGGCACTGAAGCTTTCTTT.

The rearrangement joins TRBV5-4 to TRBJ2-2; possible D gene TRBD2, 6 bases. The CDR3 contains 18 residues. V lost 0 bases to trimming and J lost 4 bases, with 19 bases between them. In germline, CDR1 is SGHNT, CDR2 YYREEE (reference sequence). The CDR3 region has the DNA TGTGCCAGCAGCTTGGGCCCCCAAGGATCGGAGGGCACCGGGGAGCTGTTTTTT. Amino acid sequence: CASSLGPQGSEGTGELFF. The whole variable domain, remainder taken from reference TRBV5-4 and TRBJ2-2, is ETGVTQSPTHLIKTRGQQVTLRCSSQSGHNTVSWYQQALGQGPQFIFQYYREEENGRGNFPPRFSGLQFPNYSSELNVNALELDDSALYLCASSLGPQGSEGTGELFFGEGSRLTVL.

The chain carries TRBV4-1 and TRBJ2-2; D may be TRBD1 (6 bases). The V gene's germline CDR1 is MGHRA and CDR2 YSYEKL. The CDR3 is 14 residues long. Deletions cut 5 bases from V and 7 bases from J, with 14 bases between. The CDR3 nucleotides are TGCGCCAGCAGCTCTCCTACAGGGTTCGGGGAGCTGTTTTTT. It specifies CASSSPTGFGELFF.

The table lists this clonotype with a count of one. The rearrangement links TRBV10-1 to TRBJ2-7; D might be TRBD1 (6 bases). CDR1 WNHNN and CDR2 SYGVQD come from the germline V gene (reference sequence). Trimming removed 4 bases at V and 0 bases at J, with 10 bases between. The CDR3 spans 14 residues. The CDR3 bases are TGCGCCAGCAGTGTACACAGGGCCTCCTACGAGCAGTACTTC. This codes for CASSVHRASYEQYF.

V is TRBV12-2 and J is TRBJ1-1; the table's D call, TRBD1, has no DNA check behind it. TRBV12-2 is a listed pseudogene. CDR3 length equals 17 residues. The CDR3 protein is CASRLRGGQGRNTEAFF. In DNA form, the CDR3 reads TGTGCAAGTCGCTTAAGGGGGGGACAGGGAAGAAACACTGAAGCTTTCTTT.

Only one count was recorded for this clonotype. The rearrangement links TRBV5-4 to TRBJ1-1, with D tentatively TRBD1 (6 bases). The V and J ends lost 0 bases and 8 bases respectively, with 8 bases between them. The germline gives CDR1 SGHNT, CDR2 YYREEE (reference sequence). The CDR3 spans 12 residues. CDR3 nucleotide sequence: TGTGCCAGCAGCTTGGAGACAGGCGAAGCTTTCTTT. Its protein is CASSLETGEAFF.

This clonotype was seen a few times. The chain is built from TRBV6-5 and TRBJ2-5; D might be TRBD2 (7 bases). The CDR3 is 14 amino acids. Germline loops: CDR1 MNHEY, CDR2 SVGAGI. V lost 2 bases and J 4 bases, leaving 11 bases between the germline ends. In DNA form, the CDR3 reads TGTGCCAGCAGTTACGGGGGGGCAGGAGAGACCCAGTACTTC. Encoded protein: CASSYGGAGETQYF.

The CDR3, as DNA: TGTGCCAGCATAGCGGGGGGCGCCTATGAGCAGTTCTTC. This codes for CASIAGGAYEQFF. The chain joins TRBV6-1 to TRBJ2-1; 10 nucleotides agree with TRBD2. The CDR3 runs 13 residues. Germline lookup yields CDR1 MNHNS and CDR2 SASEGT. Trimming removed 7 bases from V and 8 bases from J; junction bases left unmatched: 5.